A selection of T cell receptor beta chains follows, all from one sample in a study of blood T cells in healthy people across ages. TCRdb used MiXCR to reprocess the 5' RACE reads, holding one entry per CDR3 protein. The data show hundreds of thousands of distinct CDR3 sequences, roughly 60% seen once. Specimen: blood. The receptors derive from a young man in good health. The CDR3 runs from the conserved cysteine through the conserved F or W. The D gene is left open where the match is weak. Size is omitted from some rows. Given values are once, few, many or a class for expanded clones.

size | J | V | D | CDR3 | DNA
- | TRBJ2-7 | TRBV6-5 | TRBD2 | CASSYSVAGVYEQYF | TGTGCCAGCAGTTACTCGGTAGCGGGAGTTTACGAGCAGTACTTC
few | TRBJ1-5 | TRBV6-5 | TRBD1 | CASSPFGTGNQPQHF | TGTGCCAGCAGCCCCTTCGGGACAGGCAATCAGCCCCAGCATTTT
- | TRBJ1-1 | TRBV29-1 | - | CSYTQGQVNTEAFF | TGCAGCTATACCCAGGGGCAGGTAAACACTGAAGCTTTCTTT
few | TRBJ2-7 | TRBV5-1 | TRBD1 | CASSLEGQPYEQYF | TGCGCCAGCAGCTTGGAGGGACAGCCGTACGAGCAGTACTTC
few | TRBJ2-3 | TRBV5-1 | - | CASSSVYLDTDTQYF | TGCGCCAGCAGCTCGGTCTACCTAGACACAGATACGCAGTATTTT
few | TRBJ1-2 | TRBV20-1 | - | CSASQGDYGYTF | TGCAGTGCTTCGCAGGGCGACTATGGCTACACCTTC
- | TRBJ2-1 | TRBV30 | - | CAWTSSYNEQFF | TGTGCCTGGACTAGTTCCTACAATGAGCAGTTCTTC
- | TRBJ1-2 | TRBV19 | TRBD1 | CASSTEGQNYGYTF | TGTGCCAGTAGTACGGAGGGACAGAACTATGGCTACACCTTC
- | TRBJ1-2 | TRBV20-1 | - | CSASGESMLGLVFHGCTF | TGTAGTGCTAGCGGGGAGAGTATGCTGGGCTTGGTATTCCATGGCTGCACCTTC
- | TRBJ2-5 | TRBV5-6 | TRBD2 | CASTLAGKETQYF | TGTGCCAGCACGCTAGCGGGTAAAGAGACCCAGTACTTC
few | TRBJ1-1 | TRBV4-2 | - | CASSQEAVYPEAFF | TGTGCCAGCAGCCAAGAGGCGGTTTACCCTGAAGCTTTCTTT
- | TRBJ2-7 | TRBV27 | TRBD2 | CASSLDGLAGTYVQYF | TGTGCCAGCAGTTTAGACGGACTAGCGGGTACCTACGTGCAGTACTTC
- | TRBJ1-5 | TRBV12-3/TRBV12-4 | - | CASSYNSLSNQPQHF | TGTGCCAGCAGTTACAACAGCTTAAGCAATCAGCCCCAGCATTTT
many | TRBJ2-7 | TRBV29-1 | TRBD2 | CSVGTSGGEQYF | TGCAGCGTTGGGACTAGCGGCGGCGAGCAGTACTTC
- | TRBJ2-5 | TRBV5-4 | - | CVSSLARGRDQYF | TGTGTCAGCAGCTTGGCCCGTGGCAGGGACCAGTACTTC
- | TRBJ2-5 | TRBV25-1 | - | CASRNDWERETQYF | TGTGCCAGCCGCAACGACTGGGAGAGGGAGACCCAGTACTTC
- | TRBJ2-3 | TRBV9 | - | CASSATQKDTQYF | TGTGCCAGCAGTGCTACCCAGAAAGATACGCAGTATTTT
few | TRBJ2-1 | TRBV6-5 | TRBD2 | CATGTSGGVEFF | TGTGCCACCGGGACTAGCGGGGGGGTCGAGTTCTTC
- | TRBJ1-2 | TRBV29-1 | - | CSVTDSRYGYTF | TGCAGCGTCACAGACAGCCGCTATGGCTACACCTTC
many | TRBJ2-7 | TRBV2 | TRBD2 | CASAGLAGGYEQYF | TGTGCCAGCGCAGGACTAGCGGGGGGATACGAGCAGTACTTC
- | TRBJ1-1 | TRBV6-2/TRBV6-3 | - | CASKVRSDIEAFF | TGTGCCAGCAAAGTCAGGAGCGATATTGAAGCTTTCTTT
few | TRBJ2-3 | TRBV6-6 | TRBD2 | CASSYRSGSSTDTQYF | TGTGCCAGCAGTTACCGAAGCGGGAGTAGCACAGATACGCAGTATTTT
- | TRBJ1-6 | TRBV7-2 | - | CASSPWGVSSPLHF | TGTGCCAGCAGCCCCTGGGGGGTTAGTTCACCCCTCCACTTT
- | TRBJ2-7 | TRBV20-1 | TRBD1 | CSARTGTGYEQYF | TGCAGTGCTAGGACAGGGACAGGCTACGAGCAGTACTTC
- | TRBJ1-1 | TRBV5-1 | - | CASSLDSPTRTEAFF | TGCGCCAGCAGCTTGGATTCCCCGACCCGGACTGAAGCTTTCTTT
once | TRBJ2-7 | TRBV12-3/TRBV12-4 | - | CASSTSRRVYEQYF | TGTGCCAGCAGCACCTCGAGACGGGTCTACGAGCAGTACTTC
- | TRBJ1-1 | TRBV6-5 | - | CASSFPLMNTEAFF | TGTGCCAGCAGTTTCCCCTTAATGAACACTGAAGCTTTCTTT
once | TRBJ1-5 | TRBV19 | - | CASSNQGNQPQHF | TGTGCCAGTAGTAACCAGGGCAATCAGCCCCAGCATTTT
- | TRBJ2-2 | TRBV7-2 | - | CASSLLEGGDTGELFF | TGTGCCAGCAGCTTATTGGAGGGAGGAGACACCGGGGAGCTGTTTTTT
- | TRBJ2-7 | TRBV29-1 | - | CSVVPSGLDPYEQYF | TGCAGCGTCGTCCCTTCGGGGCTAGACCCTTACGAGCAGTACTTC
few | TRBJ2-6 | TRBV4-2 | - | CASSQRGSSGANVLTF | TGTGCCAGCAGCCAACGGGGCAGCTCTGGGGCCAACGTCCTGACTTTC
- | TRBJ2-7 | TRBV20-1 | - | CSARDRTGGYEQYF | TGCAGTGCTAGAGATCGGACTGGGGGCTACGAGCAGTACTTC
- | TRBJ2-1 | TRBV9 | - | CASSVESSYNEQFF | TGTGCCAGCAGCGTCGAGAGCTCCTACAATGAGCAGTTCTTC
- | TRBJ1-1 | TRBV6-1 | TRBD1 | CASSRDRGNTEAFF | TGTGCCAGCAGCCGGGACAGGGGAAACACTGAAGCTTTCTTT
- | TRBJ1-2 | TRBV20-1 | TRBD1 | CSAGQGPDYGYTF | TGCAGCGCCGGACAGGGGCCTGACTATGGCTACACCTTC
- | TRBJ1-2 | TRBV12-5 | - | CASGLTGANYGYTF | TGTGCTAGTGGTTTGACTGGAGCTAACTATGGCTACACCTTC
- | TRBJ1-4 | TRBV6-5 | TRBD1 | CASRRTGISEKLFF | TGTGCCAGCAGGAGGACAGGGATAAGTGAAAAACTGTTTTTT
- | TRBJ1-5 | TRBV20-1 | TRBD1 | CSALATGGGSNQPQHF | TGCAGTGCCTTAGCCACAGGGGGCGGAAGCAATCAGCCCCAGCATTTT
few | TRBJ2-1 | TRBV5-1 | - | CASSLEGTPGVDEQFF | TGCGCCAGCAGCTTGGAAGGGACCCCCGGGGTAGATGAGCAGTTCTTC
- | TRBJ1-2 | TRBV5-1 | TRBD1 | CASSAGQGTWWYGYTF | TGCGCCAGCAGCGCGGGACAGGGGACTTGGTGGTATGGCTACACCTTC
few | TRBJ2-7 | TRBV20-1 | - | CSATIASRSYEQYF | TGCAGTGCCACAATAGCGTCCCGCTCCTACGAGCAGTACTTC
- | TRBJ2-1 | TRBV27 | TRBD2 | CASRPGGEGNEQFF | TGTGCCAGCAGGCCTGGGGGGGAGGGCAATGAGCAGTTCTTC
- | TRBJ2-7 | TRBV6-6 | - | CASSILGTYEQYF | TGTGCCAGCAGCATTCTCGGAACCTACGAGCAGTACTTC
- | TRBJ2-7 | TRBV30 | - | CAWSVDTTYEQYF | TGTGCCTGGAGTGTAGACACCACCTACGAGCAGTACTTC
- | TRBJ2-1 | TRBV6-5 | - | CASTGTANNEQFF | TGTGCCAGCACCGGGACCGCAAACAATGAGCAGTTCTTC
- | TRBJ2-6 | TRBV28 | - | CASTFGPRGAGANVLTF | TGTGCCAGCACGTTCGGCCCCCGGGGTGCTGGGGCCAACGTCCTGACTTTC
few | TRBJ2-7 | TRBV20-1 | TRBD2 | CSAIAGNYEQYF | TGCAGTGCTATAGCGGGAAACTACGAGCAGTACTTC
- | TRBJ2-1 | TRBV20-1 | TRBD2 | CRQAGGFSYNEQFF | TGCAGGCAAGCGGGAGGGTTCTCCTACAATGAGCAGTTCTTC
- | TRBJ1-1 | TRBV11-2 | TRBD1 | CASSFGTGGDTEAFF | TGTGCCAGCAGCTTCGGGACAGGGGGGGACACTGAAGCTTTCTTT
- | TRBJ2-7 | TRBV6-2/TRBV6-3 | - | CASSYDRRLYEQYF | TGTGCCAGCAGTTACGACAGGAGATTGTACGAGCAGTACTTC
few | TRBJ2-5 | TRBV29-1 | - | CSVGGLDHQETQYF | TGCAGCGTCGGGGGACTCGACCACCAAGAGACCCAGTACTTC
few | TRBJ2-1 | TRBV5-1 | - | CASSLEGDHSYNEQFF | TGCGCCAGCAGCTTGGAGGGGGACCACTCCTACAATGAGCAGTTCTTC
- | TRBJ2-1 | TRBV20-1 | - | CSARPTPRALFYNEQFF | TGCAGTGCTAGGCCAACCCCGAGGGCGCTCTTTTACAATGAGCAGTTCTTC
- | TRBJ1-4 | TRBV6-5 | TRBD1 | CASRRQGLGEKLFF | TGTGCCAGCAGACGACAGGGGTTGGGAGAAAAACTGTTTTTT
- | TRBJ1-1 | TRBV27 | - | CASKSRGGLGTEAFF | TGTGCCAGCAAATCGCGAGGGGGTCTAGGCACTGAAGCTTTCTTT